Below, 28 T cell receptor beta chains from the same sample are listed, as sequenced in a study of Tregs in tolerant kidney transplant recipients. Method: immunoSEQ multiplex PCR; TCRdb's copy keeps in-frame clones and lacks some. The repertoire holds more than 90,000 clones, with roughly 93% as singletons. Mixed chimerism was transient after nonmyeloablative marrow transplants from related graft donors. The sequencing used CD4+ T cells from blood (PBMCs), collected 12 months after the transplant. The source is a human patient who received a combined kidney and bone marrow transplant. Some T cells may be transferred from the graft donor.

V and J are TRBV4-2 and TRBJ2-7, with 7 bases matching TRBD1. The CDR3 extends over 15 amino acids. Germline V gene lookup returns CDR1 LGHNA and CDR2 YNFKEQ. Unmatched junction bases numbered 4, after V lost 0 bases and J lost 2 bases. The CDR3 is CASSQENRGTYEQYF. The CDR3 bases are TGTGCCAGCAGCCAAGAGAACAGGGGTACCTACGAGCAGTACTTC.

The V call is TRBV20-1, the J call TRBJ2-1; D is possibly TRBD1 (5 bases). Germline V gene data show CDR1 as DFQATT and CDR2 as SNEGSKA (reference sequence). The length of the CDR3 is 10 residues. The ends were cut back, 4 bases at V and 8 bases at J, with 6 bases in the middle. The CDR3 loop is CSAMGHEQFF. Written as DNA, the CDR3 is TGCAGTGCTATGGGGCATGAGCAGTTCTTC.

The chain has TRBV28 and TRBJ2-5; 10 nucleotides match TRBD1. Losses at the gene ends were 1 base for V and 5 bases for J; bases not matched to a gene: 16. Germline values: CDR1 MDHEN, CDR2 SYDVKM. The CDR3 loop spans 19 amino acids. In DNA form, the CDR3 reads TGTGCCAGCAGTTTATTATTATTCGATGGGACAGGGGCCGGCGAGACCCAGTACTTC. Its translation: CASSLLLFDGTGAGETQYF.

The V and J genes are TRBV18 and TRBJ2-7, with 15 bases that match TRBD2. CDR1 and CDR2 from the germline V gene are KGHSH and LQKENI. The CDR3 spans 16 residues. V trimming: 2 bases; J trimming: 3 bases; junction bases outside the gene matches: 2. CDR3 region: CASSPGTSGRIYEQYF. CDR3 bases: TGTGCCAGCTCACCAGGGACTAGCGGGAGGATCTACGAGCAGTACTTC.

The J gene is TRBJ2-1, the V gene TRBV6-1, with 7 nucleotides matching TRBD2. J lost 8 bases, V lost 0 bases, and 10 bases had no gene match. The CDR3 contains 16 residues. Germline V gives CDR1 MNHNS, CDR2 SASEGT. CDR3 DNA: TGTGCCAGCAGTGAAGCGCAGGGCGGGGGAGGGTATGAGCAGTTCTTC. Protein: CASSEAQGGGGYEQFF.

V usage is TRBV7-2 and J usage is TRBJ2-1; weak D call: TRBD1 (6 bases). With 1 base removed from V and 10 bases from J, the gap between germline ends came to 17 bases. This CDR3 has 15 residues. The germline V gene encodes CDR1 SGHTA and CDR2 FQGNSA. The CDR3 region is CASSLVRLLGTEQFF. The CDR3 DNA sequence: TGTGCCAGCAGCTTAGTTCGTCTTTTGGGGACAGAGCAGTTCTTC.

CDR3 amino acids: CASSGREGETQYF. CDR3 nucleotides: TGTGCCAGCAGTGGGCGGGAGGGAGAGACCCAGTACTTC. J is TRBJ2-5 and V is TRBV2, with 9 positions matching TRBD2. Per the germline V gene, CDR1 is SNHLY and CDR2 is FYNNEI. V was pared by 4 bases and J by 4 bases, with 1 base of the junction left unmatched. The CDR3 spans 13 residues.

V is TRBV7-2 and J is TRBJ1-5; D remains unclear. The V end lost 3 bases, the J end lost 3 bases, and 9 bases lay between the germline ends. Germline CDR1 SGHTA, CDR2 FQGNSA. The CDR3 is made up of 14 amino acids. The CDR3 protein is CASSFSGSNQPQHF. CDR3 DNA sequence: TGTGCCAGCAGCTTTTCGGGTTCCAATCAGCCCCAGCATTTT.

In its sample, this clone was seen once. This sequence joins TRBV11-3 and TRBJ1-1; no firm D call. Trimming removed 0 bases at V and 10 bases at J, with 12 bases between. CDR1 SGHNT and CDR2 YENEEA come from the germline V gene. This CDR3 is 13 amino acids long. This chain's CDR3 is CASSLDQEGVAFF. DNA of the CDR3: TGTGCCAGCAGCTTAGATCAGGAGGGAGTAGCTTTCTTT. Complete variable domain (other parts from reference TRBV11-3 and TRBJ1-1): EAGVVQSPRYKIIEKKQPVAFWCNPISGHNTLYWYLQNLGQGPELLIRYENEEAVDDSQLPKDRFSAERLKGVDSTLKIQPAELGDSAVYLCASSLDQEGVAFFGQGTRLTVV.

Only one count was recorded for this clone. The rearrangement links TRBV7-2 to TRBJ2-5, with TRBD1 matching 7 bases. Losses at the gene ends were 5 bases for V and 2 bases for J; bases not matched to a gene: 5. Germline V gene lookup returns CDR1 SGHTA and CDR2 FQGNSA. This CDR3 region has 14 residues. CDR3: CASSPRQGQETQYF. The CDR3 DNA follows: TGTGCCAGCAGCCCGCGACAGGGACAAGAGACCCAGTACTTC.

Turning to this clone: The identical CDR3 is also encoded by other nucleotide sequences in the sample. The J gene is TRBJ2-7, the V gene TRBV5-1, with 15 positions matching TRBD2. With 0 bases clipped from V and 6 bases from J, the junction kept 1 base outside the gene matches. CDR1 and CDR2 from the germline V gene are SGHRS and YFSETQ. The CDR3 is 15 amino acids. In nucleotides, the CDR3 is TGCGCCAGCAGCTTGGCGGGACTAGCGGGAGGCGAGCAGTACTTC. Translation gives CASSLAGLAGGEQYF.

As concerns this clone: At one of its ends the junction is not consistent with the germline gene, which may arise from a read error. J is TRBJ1-3 and V is TRBV11-2, with D unresolved. This CDR3 is 15 amino acids long. Germline CDR1 and CDR2: SGHAT and FQNNGV. CDR3 sequence reads: CASSVEFLSGNTIYF. The CDR3 nucleotides read TGTGCCAGCAGCGTAGAATTCCTCTCTGGAAACACCATATATTTT.

This chain joins TRBV2 and TRBJ2-2; 10 positions agree with TRBD1. This CDR3 has 14 amino acids. V dropped 7 bases and J dropped 6; count of bases not matched to a gene: 5. Germline CDR1 SNHLY, CDR2 FYNNEI. The CDR3, as DNA: TGTGCCAGCACCAGGGACAGGGGCGCCGGGGAGCTGTTTTTT. Residues: CASTRDRGAGELFF.

This clone has only one observation. CDR3 in DNA: TGTGCCAGCAGCCATCAGTTCGGGGAGCTGTTTTTT. Residues: CASSHQFGELFF. The rearrangement joins TRBV11-2 to TRBJ2-2; D not certain. Per germline, CDR1 SGHAT and CDR2 FQNNGV. V was cut by 5 bases and J by 7 bases, with 8 bases left in between. This CDR3 spans 12 amino acids.

The rearrangement uses TRBV5-5 and TRBJ1-4, with a tentative D call TRBD1 (6 bases). The V end was cut by 6 bases, the J end by 8 bases, with 20 bases between. Germline CDR1 is SGHKS and CDR2 is YYEKEE (reference sequence). This CDR3 comprises 15 residues. The CDR3 region has the DNA TGTGCCAGCAACTCCCTCCGGGACAATAGAGAAAAACTGTTTTTT. The encoded protein is CASNSLRDNREKLFF.

The chain employs TRBV9 and TRBJ1-5; 9 bases line up with TRBD1. The CDR3 runs to 14 residues. J lost 3 bases, V lost 4 bases, and 2 bases had no gene match. From germline, CDR1 is SGDLS and CDR2 YYNGEE. CDR3 in DNA: TGTGCCAGCAGCCGGGACAGGGTCAATCAGCCCCAGCATTTT. Translated, it gives CASSRDRVNQPQHF.

This clone was observed a single time. The rearrangement uses TRBV6-5 and TRBJ2-1, with D uncertain. The CDR3 has 14 residues. V was cut by 0 bases and J by 8 bases, with 11 bases left in between. CDR1 and CDR2 (germline): MNHEY, SVGAGI. CDR3 coding DNA: TGTGCCAGCAGTTACTCGGTTAACTTAGATGAGCAGTTCTTC. It encodes CASSYSVNLDEQFF.

This sequence joins TRBV5-1 and TRBJ2-7; 11 nucleotides match TRBD1. This CDR3 has 15 residues. The germline CDR1 and CDR2 sequences are SGHRS and YFSETQ. The ends lost 5 bases at V and 5 bases at J; junction bases unmatched: 9. The CDR3 nucleotides read TGCGCCAGCAGTCGGACAGGGGGCGTAATCGACGAGCAGTACTTC. Encoded protein: CASSRTGGVIDEQYF.

V usage is TRBV29-1 and J usage is TRBJ2-3; the D gene is possibly TRBD2 (7 bases). Germline assignment: CDR1 SQVTM and CDR2 ANQGSEA. This CDR3 has 14 residues. V lost 7 bases, J lost 1 base, and 15 bases lay in between. This CDR3 reads CSAWRGHGTDTQYF. In DNA form, the CDR3 reads TGCAGCGCCTGGCGGGGGCATGGCACAGATACGCAGTATTTT.

This clone was counted a single time. This sequence joins TRBV20-1 and TRBJ2-7, with a weak D call TRBD2 (6 bases). Trimming left V 2 bases short and J 12 bases short, with 14 bases between. There are 11 residues in the CDR3. The germline V gene has CDR1 DFQATT and CDR2 SNEGSKA (reference sequence). CDR3 loop: CSARLSGTPYF. The CDR3 DNA reads TGCAGTGCTAGACTCTCCGGGACTCCGTACTTC.

The chain carries TRBV9 and TRBJ2-3; weak D call: TRBD2 (7 bases). This CDR3 contains 16 residues. Trimming left V 0 bases short and J 1 base short, with 12 bases between. Germline assignment: CDR1 SGDLS and CDR2 YYNGEE. The CDR3 region is CASSVGAGARTDTQYF. For the CDR3, the DNA is TGTGCCAGCAGCGTAGGGGCGGGGGCCCGCACAGATACGCAGTATTTT.

This rearrangement joins TRBV2 to TRBJ2-5, with D perhaps TRBD2 (6 bases). CDR3 length: 12 residues. CDR1 is SNHLY and CDR2 is FYNNEI in the germline V gene. V was pared by 9 bases and J by 9 bases, with 17 bases between. In DNA, the CDR3 is TGTGCCAGTACCGGGACCCCGGGGGCCCAGTACTTC. It codes for CASTGTPGAQYF.

The chain recombines TRBV28 with TRBJ2-3; 11 nucleotides line up with TRBD2. Trimming removed 5 bases from V and 2 bases from J; junction bases left unmatched: 3. The CDR3 is 15 amino acids. The germline CDR1 and CDR2 sequences are MDHEN and SYDVKM. The CDR3 loop reads CASSPSGGLTDTQYF. CDR3 in DNA: TGTGCCAGCAGTCCTAGCGGGGGGCTCACAGATACGCAGTATTTT. Based on the CDR3 plus reference TRBV28 and TRBJ2-3, the full variable domain is DVKVTQSSRYLVKRTGEKVFLECVQDMDHENMFWYRQDPGLGLRLIYFSYDVKMKEKGDIPEGYSVSREKKERFSLILESASTNQTSMYLCASSPSGGLTDTQYFGPGTRLTVL.

This clone was detected once. V and J are TRBV5-1 and TRBJ2-5; 7 bases fit TRBD2. From germline, CDR1 is SGHRS and CDR2 YFSETQ. V was pared by 5 bases and J by 5 bases, with 12 bases of the junction left unmatched. The CDR3 is made up of 15 amino acids. In DNA, the CDR3 is TGCGCCAGCAGTCCGATGACTAGCAGAAGGGAGACCCAGTACTTC. Amino acid sequence: CASSPMTSRRETQYF.

V usage is TRBV19 and J usage is TRBJ2-7; TRBD1 might be the D (5 bases). The CDR3 consists of 15 residues. CDR1 is LNHDA, CDR2 SQIVND, per germline (reference sequence). Deletions cut 6 bases from V and 2 bases from J, with 17 bases between. CDR3 sequence reads: CASRPSGQTTYEQYF. The CDR3 DNA reads as TGTGCCAGTAGACCTTCAGGGCAGACAACCTACGAGCAGTACTTC.

J is TRBJ2-5 and V is TRBV6-6; TRBD2 is a possible D gene (6 bases). V was shortened by 4 bases and J by 2 bases, with 11 bases between the two germline ends. The CDR3 is made up of 14 amino acids. Looked up from germline, CDR1 is MNHNY and CDR2 is SVGAGI (reference sequence). CDR3 nucleotides: TGTGCCAGCAGTTTGGGAGGAGTACAAGAGACCCAGTACTTC. Amino acids: CASSLGGVQETQYF.

The rearrangement links TRBV10-3 to TRBJ2-3; 9 nucleotides align to TRBD2. There are 14 residues in the CDR3. The V and J ends lost 8 bases and 2 bases, in that order; junction bases with no gene match: 5. The V gene's germline CDR1 is ENHRY and CDR2 SYGVKD. Written as DNA, the CDR3 is TGTGCCATCCTAGCGGGGTCACACACAGATACGCAGTATTTT. Protein sequence: CAILAGSHTDTQYF.

The genes are TRBV7-2 and TRBJ1-6; 8 bases fit TRBD1. The length of the CDR3 is 13 residues. V lost 4 bases and J lost 8; bases outside the gene matches: 1. Germline values: CDR1 SGHTA, CDR2 FQGNSA. CDR3 sequence (DNA): TGTGCCAGCAGCTACAGGGGGGATTCACCCCTCCACTTT. Translation gives CASSYRGDSPLHF. The whole variable domain, filled in from reference TRBV7-2 and TRBJ1-6, reads GAGVSQSPSNKVTEKGKDVELRCDPISGHTALYWYRQSLGQGLEFLIYFQGNSAPDKSGLPSDRFSAERTGGSVSTLTIQRTQQEDSAVYLCASSYRGDSPLHFGNGTRLTVT.